This is a list of T cell receptor beta chains from one sample in a study of T-cell reconstitution after alpha-beta-depleted transplantation in children. TCRdb re-analysed the PCR reads in MiXCR, keeping a single row per CDR3 protein. The data show 700,000 or so distinct CDR3 sequences, with around 13% seen just once and 0.79% held by the top ten. The sequencing used PBMCs, collected before TCRalphabeta/CD19-depleted stem cell transplant. Receptor source: a girl aged 2-10 years with congenital amegakaryocytic thrombocytopenia, due to receive a stem cell transplant. The CDR3 runs from the conserved cysteine through the conserved F or W. A D gene is named only where the DNA matches it firmly. The listing skips clone size in some rows; elsewhere it reads once, few, many or a size class.

>.|TRBV5-1|.|TRBJ2-3
CASSLESAGLTDTQYF
TGCGCCAGCAGCTTGGAAAGCGCGGGACTCACAGATACGCAGTATTTT
>.|TRBV7-9|.|TRBJ1-2
CASSPPGTFDYGYTF
TGTGCCAGCAGCCCGCCCGGGACATTCGACTATGGCTACACCTTC
>.|TRBV5-1|TRBD2|TRBJ2-2
CASSEALAGNTGELFF
TGCGCCAGCAGCGAAGCACTAGCGGGGAACACCGGGGAGCTGTTTTTT
>.|TRBV4-1|.|TRBJ2-3
CASSPERGSSTTDTQYF
TGCGCCAGCAGCCCAGAACGGGGTTCTAGCACTACAGATACGCAGTATTTT
>many|TRBV5-1|.|TRBJ2-1
CASSRASGDQQFF
TGCGCCAGCAGTCGGGCCAGCGGCGACCAGCAGTTCTTC
>.|TRBV2|TRBD2|TRBJ2-2
CAGGSGRETGELFF
TGTGCCGGGGGTAGCGGGAGAGAAACCGGGGAGCTGTTTTTT
>many|TRBV20-1|TRBD2|TRBJ2-3
CSASGLASTQYF
TGCAGTGCTTCCGGACTAGCAAGTACGCAGTATTTT
>few|TRBV12-3/TRBV12-4|.|TRBJ2-7
CASSPNFVHEQYF
TGTGCCAGCAGTCCTAATTTCGTCCACGAGCAGTACTTC
>.|TRBV6-2/TRBV6-3|TRBD1|TRBJ2-2
CASSLQGAPGELFF
TGTGCCAGCAGTTTACAGGGGGCGCCCGGGGAGCTGTTTTTT
>many|TRBV15|.|TRBJ2-2
CATESSLVGELFF
TGTGCCACGGAATCTAGTCTCGTCGGGGAGCTGTTTTTT
>many|TRBV29-1|.|TRBJ2-7
CSVLRTPPYEQYF
TGCAGCGTTCTCCGGACCCCACCTTACGAGCAGTACTTC
>many|TRBV20-1|.|TRBJ1-2
CSARTPEGYTF
TGCAGTGCCAGAACGCCCGAGGGCTACACCTTC
>.|TRBV3-1|.|TRBJ2-5
CASSYQEIETQYF
TGTGCCAGCAGCTACCAAGAAATTGAGACCCAGTACTTC
>.|TRBV4-1|.|TRBJ1-1
CAISQETGWAEAFF
TGCGCCATCAGCCAAGAAACAGGGTGGGCTGAAGCTTTCTTT
>.|TRBV12-3/TRBV12-4|TRBD2|TRBJ2-1
CASSLIAGRVDEQFF
TGTGCCAGCAGTCTAATTGCCGGGAGGGTCGATGAGCAGTTCTTC
>.|TRBV7-9|TRBD1|TRBJ2-7
CASSSWDRDYEQYF
TGTGCCAGCAGCAGTTGGGACAGGGACTACGAGCAGTACTTC
>.|TRBV5-1|.|TRBJ2-1
CASSLGQRSSSYNEQFF
TGCGCCAGCAGCTTGGGGCAGCGGTCAAGCTCCTACAATGAGCAGTTCTTC
>many|TRBV20-1|.|TRBJ2-1
CSASSEVHEQFF
TGCAGTGCTAGTTCGGAGGTCCATGAGCAGTTCTTC
>.|TRBV7-6|TRBD2|TRBJ2-7
CASSFRLAGAEQYF
TGTGCCAGCAGCTTTCGACTAGCGGGAGCCGAGCAGTACTTC
>.|TRBV7-9|.|TRBJ2-7
CASSLRGTGSYEQYF
TGTGCCAGCAGCTTAAGGGGGACCGGCTCCTACGAGCAGTACTTC
>few|TRBV20-1|.|TRBJ2-6
CSARESVRPSGANVLTF
TGCAGTGCTAGAGAGTCGGTGAGACCCTCTGGGGCCAACGTCCTGACTTTC
>.|TRBV6-5|.|TRBJ2-7
CASSYSIRIKSGHEQYF
TGTGCCAGCAGTTACTCGATCAGAATCAAGTCGGGTCACGAGCAGTACTTC
>few|TRBV7-6|TRBD1|TRBJ2-4
CASSPGTVFTLAKNIQYF
TGTGCCAGCAGCCCCGGGACAGTATTTACTTTAGCCAAAAACATTCAGTACTTC
>many|TRBV20-1|TRBD2|TRBJ2-4
CSARRLAGGRGTNIQYF
TGCAGTGCTAGAAGGCTAGCGGGAGGGCGGGGAACAAACATTCAGTACTTC
>many|TRBV18|TRBD1|TRBJ2-4
CASSPRETGGDRIQYF
TGTGCCAGCTCACCACGAGAGACAGGGGGCGATCGCATTCAGTACTTC
>few|TRBV28|.|TRBJ1-3
CASSFGDQTSGNTIYF
TGTGCCAGCAGTTTCGGTGACCAAACCTCTGGAAACACCATATATTTT
>few|TRBV6-2/TRBV6-3|.|TRBJ1-1
CASSWKTSRGLPHEAFF
TGTGCCAGCAGTTGGAAAACGAGCAGGGGATTGCCCCATGAAGCTTTCTTT
>many|TRBV12-3/TRBV12-4|TRBD1|TRBJ2-6
CASSPWTGAASGANVLTF
TGTGCCAGCAGTCCTTGGACAGGGGCCGCCTCTGGGGCCAACGTCCTGACTTTC
>few|TRBV5-5|.|TRBJ1-1
CASSFRLNTEAFF
TGTGCCAGCAGCTTTCGCTTGAACACTGAAGCTTTCTTT
>few|TRBV7-9|.|TRBJ2-7
CASSLGAGTTEQYF
TGTGCCAGCAGCTTAGGTGCGGGTACGACGGAGCAGTACTTC
>many|TRBV5-1|.|TRBJ1-2
CASSLDPREYYTF
TGCGCCAGCAGCTTAGATCCCAGGGAATACTACACCTTC
>many|TRBV5-1|.|TRBJ1-4
CASSLRLTDLNEKLFF
TGCGCCAGCAGCTTGCGACTCACAGACTTAAATGAAAAACTGTTTTTT
>many|TRBV5-1|.|TRBJ2-7
CASSPSGLFYEQYF
TGCGCCAGCAGCCCTTCAGGACTCTTCTACGAGCAGTACTTC
>.|TRBV2|TRBD1|TRBJ2-3
CASSADRGSTDTQYF
TGTGCCAGCAGCGCCGACAGGGGGAGCACAGATACGCAGTATTTT
>.|TRBV5-1|TRBD2|TRBJ2-3
CASSLRTSGATFTDTQYF
TGCGCCAGCAGCCTACGGACTAGCGGGGCAACTTTCACAGATACGCAGTATTTT
>many|TRBV20-1|TRBD2|TRBJ2-1
CSAPTPLAGVLDEQFF
TGCAGTGCCCCGACCCCCCTAGCGGGAGTCTTGGATGAGCAGTTCTTC
>.|TRBV28|TRBD2|TRBJ2-7
CASSLTPVAGENEQYF
TGTGCCAGCAGTTTAACACCGGTAGCGGGAGAGAACGAGCAGTACTTC
>many|TRBV20-1|.|TRBJ2-1
CSADGQVSSYNEQFF
TGCAGTGCCGACGGGCAAGTCAGCTCCTACAATGAGCAGTTCTTC
>few|TRBV7-2|.|TRBJ2-3
CASSLGVPADTQYF
TGTGCCAGCAGCTTAGGGGTACCGGCAGATACGCAGTATTTT
>many|TRBV12-3/TRBV12-4|.|TRBJ2-1
CASSHGPSEQFF
TGTGCCAGCAGCCACGGTCCCTCGGAGCAGTTCTTC
>.|TRBV24-1|TRBD2|TRBJ2-1
CATSDLTASGSYSEQFF
TGTGCCACCAGTGATTTGACGGCTAGCGGGAGTTATAGTGAGCAGTTCTTC
>few|TRBV20-1|TRBD1|TRBJ2-1
CSARVGQKNNEQFF
TGCAGTGCTAGAGTGGGACAGAAGAACAATGAGCAGTTCTTC
>many|TRBV20-1|TRBD2|TRBJ2-5
CSARDALAGQTQYF
TGCAGTGCTAGAGACGCCCTAGCGGGACAGACCCAGTACTTC
>.|TRBV7-9|.|TRBJ2-3
CASSLVLARIRDTQYF
TGTGCCAGCAGCTTAGTCTTAGCGAGAATCCGAGATACGCAGTATTTT
>.|TRBV21-1|.|TRBJ2-7
CASSKIKLGLAGLACEQYF
TGTGCCAGCAGCAAAATAAAACTGGGACTAGCGGGACTCGCCTGCGAGCAGTACTTC
>.|TRBV20-1|.|TRBJ2-5
CSASRDTRQETQYF
TGCAGTGCTAGCCGGGACACCAGACAAGAGACCCAGTACTTC
>.|TRBV15|.|TRBJ2-1
CATSRAPEQFF
TGTGCCACCAGCAGAGCACCTGAGCAGTTCTTC
>few|TRBV7-6|.|TRBJ2-2
CASSLAFISTKSQTEELFF
TGTGCCAGCAGCTTAGCGTTTATTTCTACCAAGAGCCAAACGGAGGAGCTGTTTTTT
>once|TRBV7-2|.|TRBJ2-3
CASSSPSASTDTQYF
TGTGCCAGCAGCTCCCCGAGTGCTAGCACAGATACGCAGTATTTT
>many|TRBV20-1|.|TRBJ2-1
CSARLILVQFF
TGCAGTGCCAGACTTATTTTGGTGCAGTTCTTC
>many|TRBV5-1|.|TRBJ2-3
CASSQLRDGTDTQYF
TGCGCCAGCAGTCAATTGCGGGACGGCACAGATACGCAGTATTTT